This TCR beta chain was recovered during a study of T cell repertoires in cytomegalovirus infection. Study as a whole: TCR beta signatures that were public indicated CMV infection and matching HLA type.

This clonotype was observed at least ten times. Its specificity is not known. Regarding the study as a whole: Clonotypes of TCR beta that were HLA-C-restricted and CMV-specific dominated the ex vivo response. Identification of carriers of CMV plus the relevant HLA was performed using cumulative public TCR beta family frequency.

TCRdb reanalysed the reads using MiXCR and keeps one entry per CDR3 protein. The table records about 210,000 distinct CDR3 sequences, approximately 7% of them present only once. Germline trimming cut 5 bases from V and 0 bases from J; bases unmatched to any gene: 6. CDR1 and CDR2 (germline): DFQATT, SNEGSKA (reference sequence). The CDR3 totals 14 residues. This receptor was obtained from a human donor in good health (CMV status not recorded). Some clones in this sample may be carry-over from other donors' samples. V gene TRBV20-1 combines with J gene TRBJ1-2, with 7 bases identical to TRBD1. Sequencing was carried out using PBMCs. In nucleotides, the CDR3 is TGCAGTGCTTTGAAACAGGGGTCTAACTATGGCTACACCTTC. This encodes CSALKQGSNYGYTF.